These 17 T cell receptor beta chains originate from one sample sequenced in a study of blood T cell repertoires in COVID-19. Profiling relied on immunoSEQ multiplex PCR, and the TCRdb table lists in-frame clones only, not all of them. The sample includes more than 250,000 clones, roughly 86% of them seen just once. The sample consisted of peripheral blood. Receptor source: a woman under 40 who had recovered from COVID-19.

This chain uses TRBV4-2 with TRBJ2-1; D might be TRBD1 (6 bases). There are 16 residues in the CDR3. Germline CDR1 LGHNA, CDR2 YNFKEQ. The V end lost 3 bases, the J end lost 4 bases, and 16 bases lay between the germline ends. CDR3 in DNA: TGTGCCAGCAGCCATGAGGACAGTCAAACTTACAATGAGCAGTTCTTC. Protein product: CASSHEDSQTYNEQFF.

V is TRBV6-2 or TRBV6-3 and J is TRBJ2-1; 9 bases are a match to TRBD2. CDR1 is MNHEY and CDR2 is SVGEGT in the germline V gene. Trimming took 5 bases from V and 5 from J; bases not matched to a gene: 10. The CDR3 totals 16 residues. The CDR3 region is CASSGVAGGRDNEQFF. The CDR3 coding sequence is TGTGCCAGCAGTGGAGTGGCGGGAGGGAGGGACAATGAGCAGTTCTTC.

This chain connects TRBV11-2 to TRBJ1-2, with D unresolved. The CDR3 is 14 residues long. The germline gives CDR1 SGHAT, CDR2 FQNNGV. The V end lost 5 bases, the J end lost 6 bases, and 16 bases lay between the germline ends. In nucleotides, the CDR3 is TGTGCCAGCAGCGGGCCCGTTTTGGAAGATGGCTACACCTTC. As protein: CASSGPVLEDGYTF.

The chain uses TRBV6-4 and TRBJ1-1, with unresolved D. The CDR3 covers 12 residues. Trimming shortened V by 6 bases and J by 1 base, and 6 bases separated the two germline ends. Germline assignment: CDR1 MRHNA and CDR2 SNTAGT. CDR3 in amino acids: CASRAANTEAFF. CDR3 DNA: TGTGCCAGCAGAGCCGCGAACACTGAAGCTTTCTTT.

The V call is TRBV28, the J call TRBJ1-1; D remains ambiguous. The CDR3 loop spans 12 amino acids. Trimming shortened V by 2 bases and J by 9 bases, and 10 bases separated the two germline ends. CDR1 is MDHEN, CDR2 SYDVKM, per germline. CDR3 sequence (DNA): TGTGCCAGCAGTTTAATCCAGAACCAAGCTTTCTTT. Translated, it gives CASSLIQNQAFF.

The chain links TRBV2 to TRBJ2-1, with D perhaps TRBD1 (6 bases). CDR3 size: 13 residues. Trimming stripped 7 bases from V and 6 bases from J, with 13 bases between. CDR1 and CDR2 (germline): SNHLY, FYNNEI. CDR3 sequence: CASKPDSPNEQFF. The CDR3 DNA reads as TGTGCCAGCAAACCGGACAGTCCCAATGAGCAGTTCTTC.

The count of this clone is one. The chain combines TRBV19 with TRBJ2-5; D may be TRBD2 (5 bases). The CDR3 has 15 amino acids. In germline, CDR1 is LNHDA, CDR2 SQIVND (reference sequence). V was shortened by 2 bases and J by 2 bases, with 12 bases between the two germline ends. This CDR3 reads CASSIIPGNQETQYF. The DNA of the CDR3 is TGTGCCAGTAGTATAATCCCGGGGAATCAAGAGACCCAGTACTTC. The complete variable domain, with remaining parts taken from reference TRBV19 and TRBJ2-5, reads DGGITQSPKYLFRKEGQNVTLSCEQNLNHDAMYWYRQDPGQGLRLIYYSQIVNDFQKGDIAEGYSVSREKKESFPLTVTSAQKNPTAFYLCASSIIPGNQETQYFGPGTRLLVL.

V gene TRBV5-5 combines with J gene TRBJ1-5; 7 nucleotides match TRBD1. Germline-derived CDR1 and CDR2 are SGHKS and YYEKEE (reference sequence). The trim removed 4 bases at V and 7 bases at J, leaving 8 bases unmatched. The CDR3 length is 14 residues. The CDR3 DNA reads TGTGCCAGCAGCGGGACAGTCCTCGGGCAGCCCCAGCATTTT. Its protein product is CASSGTVLGQPQHF.

The chain is built from TRBV7-2 and TRBJ1-6, with D tentatively TRBD1 (5 bases). This CDR3 is 15 amino acids long. The germline CDR1 and CDR2 sequences are SGHTA and FQGNSA. Trimming shortened V by 2 bases and J by 5 bases, and 10 bases separated the two germline ends. The chain's CDR3 is CASSLIGAHNSPLHF. DNA of the CDR3: TGTGCCAGCAGCTTAATTGGGGCGCATAATTCACCCCTCCACTTT.

The rearrangement links TRBV9 to TRBJ2-1; 11 nucleotides agree with TRBD2. This CDR3 contains 21 residues. Germline loops: CDR1 SGDLS, CDR2 YYNGEE. The V gene end was trimmed by 0 bases and the J gene end by 0 bases; junction bases not matched to a gene: 14. This chain's CDR3 is CASSVGLAGGGAVSSYNEQFF. The CDR3 DNA reads as TGTGCCAGCAGCGTAGGCCTAGCGGGAGGAGGAGCCGTTAGCTCCTACAATGAGCAGTTCTTC.

This chain links TRBV2 with TRBJ1-4; a weak D match, TRBD1 (6 bases). Germline V gene sequence: CDR1 SNHLY, CDR2 FYNNEI. V was pared by 4 bases and J by 12 bases, with 12 bases between. This CDR3 comprises 12 residues. The CDR3 DNA reads TGTGCCAGCAGTGGACAGGCGCGGGAACTGTTTTTT. Residues: CASSGQARELFF. Variable domain in full (rest from reference TRBV2 and TRBJ1-4): EPEVTQTPSHQVTQMGQEVILRCVPISNHLYFYWYRQILGQKVEFLVSFYNNEISEKSEIFDDQFSVERPDGSNFTLKIRSTKLEDSAMYFCASSGQARELFFGSGTQLSVL.

This clone showed up just a few times. The chain uses TRBV7-2 and TRBJ2-3; TRBD1 is a possible D gene (6 bases). The V end lost 6 bases, the J end lost 3 bases, and 16 bases lay between the germline ends. CDR1 and CDR2 (germline): SGHTA, FQGNSA. The CDR3 totals 15 residues. Written as DNA, the CDR3 is TGTGCCAGCAGAAGACAGGCGGTTGGAACAGATACGCAGTATTTT. It yields the protein CASRRQAVGTDTQYF.

On this clone itself: Mismatch with germline at one junction end may stem from a read error. V is TRBV29-1 and J is TRBJ1-1; possibly TRBD1 for D (6 bases). The CDR3 is 14 amino acids. Per the germline V gene, CDR1 is SQVTM and CDR2 is ANQGSEA. CDR3 amino acids: CSVEGGVRNTEAFF. CDR3 nucleotide sequence: TGCAGCGTGGAAGGGGGGGTACGGAACACTGAAGCTTTCTTT.

The rearrangement links TRBV19 to TRBJ1-5, with D perhaps TRBD1 (5 bases). Looked up from germline, CDR1 is LNHDA and CDR2 is SQIVND (reference sequence). The CDR3 spans 15 residues. The germline V and J ends were trimmed by 3 bases and 5 bases, with 14 bases remaining between them. As DNA, the CDR3 is TGTGCCAGTAGTATGGCGGGGGTGAACCATCAGCCCCAGCATTTT. Translation: CASSMAGVNHQPQHF.

J is TRBJ2-1 and V is TRBV5-1, with 13 bases that match TRBD2. Germline loops: CDR1 SGHRS, CDR2 YFSETQ. This CDR3 comprises 17 residues. V was pared by 4 bases and J by 2 bases, with 6 bases of the junction left unmatched. The CDR3 here is CASSAETSGGAYNEQFF. CDR3 bases: TGCGCCAGCAGCGCCGAAACTAGCGGGGGGGCCTACAATGAGCAGTTCTTC.

The rearrangement joins TRBV7-9 to TRBJ1-2; the D is unclear. V gave up 1 base and J gave up 11 bases, with 11 bases separating them. Germline CDR1 SEHNR, CDR2 FQNEAQ (reference sequence). The CDR3 is 12 amino acids. The CDR3 here is CASSLGAIEYTF. CDR3 coding DNA: TGTGCCAGCAGCTTAGGTGCTATTGAGTACACCTTC.

The CDR3 loop is CASSSKREGRTGELFF. The CDR3 nucleotides read TGTGCCAGCAGCTCAAAGCGGGAGGGTCGCACCGGGGAGCTGTTTTTT. The chain combines TRBV5-4 with TRBJ2-2; TRBD2 matches at 10 bases. CDR3 length equals 16 residues. CDR1 and CDR2 (germline): SGHNT, YYREEE (reference sequence). V was clipped by 3 bases and J by 4 bases; unmatched bases: 6.